The rows below give T cell receptor beta chains drawn from one sample of a study of CD8 T cells in Susac syndrome. MiXCR was run by TCRdb on the immunoSEQ multiplex PCR reads, yielding one entry per CDR3 protein. The profile shows about 280,000 distinct CDR3 sequences, approximately 84% of them singletons. Sequencing used CD8+ T cells from PBMCs. Receptor source: a human donor with multiple sclerosis. Each CDR3 is given with its conserved first and last residue. The order of the fields is J gene, V gene, clone size, D gene, CDR3 protein, CDR3 DNA. A D gene is named only where the DNA matches it firmly. Only some rows state a clone size, as once, few, many or a class for expanded clones.

TRBJ2-5,TRBV4-1,few,TRBD2,CASSQVVPPNSGKGAQYF,TGCGCCAGCAGCCAAGTCGTCCCTCCCAATAGCGGGAAAGGGGCCCAGTACTTC
TRBJ2-3,TRBV19,-,-,CASSGTDPISTDTQYF,TGTGCCAGTTCAGGGACCGATCCTATTAGCACAGATACGCAGTATTTT
TRBJ1-5,TRBV4-1,-,-,CASSQVSGNRQPQHF,TGCGCCAGCAGCCAAGTTTCAGGGAATAGGCAGCCCCAGCATTTT
TRBJ2-7,TRBV28,-,-,CASRSTLLGGRSHEQYF,TGTGCCAGCAGATCCACCCTCCTAGGGGGGAGAAGCCACGAGCAGTACTTC
TRBJ1-1,TRBV4-1,-,-,CASSQVTLAEAFF,TGCGCCAGCAGCCAAGTCACCCTGGCCGAAGCTTTCTTT
TRBJ2-3,TRBV27,-,TRBD2,CASSRRLADAPDTQYF,TGTGCCAGCAGTCGGCGACTAGCGGACGCCCCAGATACGCAGTATTTT
TRBJ2-7,TRBV29-1,-,TRBD2,CSVEGRGGDYYEQYF,TGCAGCGTTGAGGGGCGGGGCGGGGACTACTACGAGCAGTACTTC
TRBJ1-1,TRBV7-6,-,TRBD1,CASSLHRQGRNTEAFF,TGTGCCAGCAGCCTCCACCGACAGGGCAGGAACACTGAAGCTTTCTTT
TRBJ2-7,TRBV28,few,-,CASSFPADGTYEQYF,TGTGCCAGCAGTTTCCCCGCGGACGGAACCTACGAGCAGTACTTC
TRBJ1-2,TRBV23-1,-,-,CASSHHRAIAGYTF,TGCGCCAGCAGTCATCACAGGGCGATCGCGGGCTACACCTTC
TRBJ2-1,TRBV12-3/TRBV12-4,-,-,CASSLAPHWEQFF,TGTGCCAGCAGTTTAGCACCGCACTGGGAGCAGTTCTTC
TRBJ2-1,TRBV29-1,-,TRBD1,CGVGPGQGSHEQFF,TGCGGCGTAGGACCGGGACAGGGGTCCCATGAGCAGTTCTTC
TRBJ2-1,TRBV2,-,TRBD2,CASSGTSGRNEQFF,TGTGCCAGCAGCGGGACTAGCGGGAGAAATGAGCAGTTCTTC
TRBJ2-5,TRBV12-3/TRBV12-4,-,-,CASSSGETQYF,TGTGCCAGCAGTTCAGGGGAGACCCAGTACTTC
TRBJ2-1,TRBV6-5,-,-,CASRDRQEVEQFF,TGTGCCAGCAGGGACAGACAGGAAGTTGAGCAGTTCTTC
TRBJ2-2,TRBV24-1,-,TRBD1,CATSDTGGTGELFF,TGTGCCACCAGTGACACAGGGGGCACCGGGGAGCTGTTTTTT
TRBJ2-1,TRBV6-1,-,TRBD2,CASSPGREGVSYNEQFF,TGTGCCAGCAGTCCAGGGAGGGAGGGAGTATCCTACAATGAGCAGTTCTTC
TRBJ2-7,TRBV6-5,few,-,CASSYDPAGWEQYF,TGTGCCAGCAGTTACGATCCGGCGGGGTGGGAGCAGTACTTC
TRBJ2-1,TRBV19,-,TRBD2,CASSEIAGGPEQFF,TGTGCCAGTAGTGAGATAGCGGGAGGCCCCGAGCAGTTCTTC
TRBJ2-1,TRBV30,-,-,CAGRGLSYNEQFF,TGTGCCGGACGGGGCCTCTCCTACAATGAGCAGTTCTTC
TRBJ2-5,TRBV29-1,-,-,CSVTGQDGGETQYF,TGCAGCGTAACCGGGCAGGACGGCGGGGAGACCCAGTACTTC
TRBJ2-7,TRBV19,once,TRBD1,CASSIPRDRAPEQYF,TGTGCCAGTAGTATCCCACGGGACAGGGCTCCAGAGCAGTACTTC
TRBJ2-1,TRBV5-1,-,TRBD2,CASSPGSLRGSSYNEQFF,TGCGCCAGCAGCCCTGGCTCCCTCCGCGGGAGCTCCTACAATGAGCAGTTCTTC
TRBJ2-3,TRBV6-1,-,TRBD2,CASSGLAGGPDTQYF,TGTGCCAGCAGTGGACTAGCGGGAGGGCCAGATACGCAGTATTTT
TRBJ1-1,TRBV3-1,once,TRBD1,CASSLRGWDRENVAFF,TGTGCCAGCAGCCTAAGGGGATGGGACAGGGAGAATGTAGCTTTCTTT
TRBJ2-7,TRBV29-1,-,-,CSARDGGTYEQYF,TGCAGCGCCCGCGACGGAGGCACCTACGAGCAGTACTTC
TRBJ1-5,TRBV6-5,-,-,CASSYSRGPNQPQHF,TGTGCCAGCAGTTACTCCAGGGGCCCCAATCAGCCCCAGCATTTT
TRBJ2-1,TRBV20-1,-,-,CSASLAGLGEQFF,TGCAGTGCTAGTCTGGCGGGACTCGGCGAGCAGTTCTTC
TRBJ2-3,TRBV5-1,-,-,CASSVGITDTQYF,TGCGCCAGCAGCGTAGGGATCACAGATACGCAGTATTTT
TRBJ2-7,TRBV29-1,-,TRBD1,CSVRPIGTGRSYEQYF,TGCAGCGTTCGACCGATAGGGACAGGCCGCTCCTACGAGCAGTACTTC
TRBJ2-7,TRBV20-1,-,-,CSARVGGHEQYF,TGCAGTGCTAGAGTGGGGGGGCACGAGCAGTACTTC
TRBJ2-1,TRBV12-3/TRBV12-4,-,-,CASSLASLETRFNEQFF,TGTGCCAGCAGTTTAGCCTCTCTCGAGACACGGTTCAATGAGCAGTTCTTC
TRBJ2-7,TRBV12-3/TRBV12-4,-,TRBD2,CASSLGLAYEQYF,TGTGCCAGCAGTTTGGGACTAGCTTACGAGCAGTACTTC
TRBJ2-2,TRBV28,-,-,CASSGLSLGTGELFF,TGTGCCAGCAGTGGATTATCCCTGGGGACCGGGGAGCTGTTTTTT
TRBJ2-1,TRBV29-1,-,-,CSVDGRQWSSYNEQFF,TGCAGCGTTGACGGTCGACAGTGGAGCTCCTACAATGAGCAGTTCTTC
TRBJ1-2,TRBV7-9,-,-,CASSKSGYTF,TGTGCCAGCAGTAAGAGCGGCTACACCTTC
TRBJ2-3,TRBV20-1,-,-,CSARSYSGLPADTDTQYF,TGCAGTGCTAGATCCTACTCCGGACTCCCCGCTGACACAGATACGCAGTATTTT
TRBJ2-7,TRBV27,-,TRBD1,CASSTGTGQLYEQYF,TGTGCCAGCAGTACCGGGACAGGGCAACTCTACGAGCAGTACTTC
TRBJ2-7,TRBV27,-,-,CASSRRGELYEQYF,TGTGCCAGCAGCCGCAGGGGAGAACTCTACGAGCAGTACTTC
TRBJ2-1,TRBV19,-,TRBD2,CASSMRRETQFNEQFF,TGTGCCAGTAGTATGAGGCGGGAGACCCAATTCAATGAGCAGTTCTTC
TRBJ1-2,TRBV4-1,once,-,CASSQVEQRRDYGYTF,TGCGCCAGCAGCCAAGTTGAACAGCGAAGGGACTATGGCTACACCTTC
TRBJ2-1,TRBV5-1,-,-,CASSWVGGEQFF,TGCGCCAGCAGCTGGGTTGGCGGAGAGCAGTTCTTC
TRBJ2-1,TRBV6-1,-,TRBD2,CASRLASGTSYNEQFF,TGTGCCAGCAGATTGGCTAGCGGTACCTCCTACAATGAGCAGTTCTTC
TRBJ2-3,TRBV10-3,-,TRBD1,CAIRPGTGRITDTQYF,TGTGCCATCAGACCCGGGACAGGGAGGATCACAGATACGCAGTATTTT
TRBJ2-5,TRBV11-2,few,-,CASSMGGQETQYF,TGTGCCAGCAGCATGGGTGGACAAGAGACCCAGTACTTC